One sample yielded the 8 T cell receptor beta chains listed below, sequenced in a study of blood T cell repertoires in COVID-19. The repertoire was sequenced with immunoSEQ multiplex PCR; TCRdb's copy has only in-frame clones and lacks some. The sample holds 190,000 or so clones, approximately 88% seen once. The sample comprised PBMCs or T cells enriched from blood (not recorded which). These receptors came from a woman under 30 who had recovered from COVID-19.

The CDR3 DNA follows: TGTGCCAGTAGTATGTCCCCTAGGAACGAGCAGTACTTC. Amino acid sequence: CASSMSPRNEQYF. This rearrangement joins TRBV19 to TRBJ2-7; D uncertain. The CDR3 contains 13 residues. Between the trimmed V and J ends, which lost 3 bases and 5 bases, there was a span of 11 bases. The germline CDR1 and CDR2 sequences are LNHDA and SQIVND (reference sequence).

The chain combines TRBV6-1 with TRBJ1-2; D gene ambiguous. The CDR3 consists of 14 residues. The V and J ends lost 2 bases and 5 bases respectively, with 12 bases between them. Looked up from germline, CDR1 is MNHNS and CDR2 is SASEGT. For the CDR3, the DNA is TGTGCCAGCAGTGAAAGACATGCCCTGTATGGCTACACCTTC. Protein: CASSERHALYGYTF.

V and J are TRBV5-1 and TRBJ1-6; TRBD1 might be the D (6 bases). V shed 4 bases and J shed 5 bases, with 16 bases lying between them. The CDR3 is made up of 16 amino acids. Germline assignment: CDR1 SGHRS and CDR2 YFSETQ. The CDR3, as DNA: TGCGCCAGCAGCAAGAGGTATTCAGGGGATAATTCACCCCTCCACTTT. Protein: CASSKRYSGDNSPLHF.

The rearrangement uses TRBV5-4 and TRBJ2-3; 8 positions match TRBD1. This CDR3 is built from 16 residues. Trimming removed 0 bases from V and 3 bases from J; junction bases left unmatched: 6. Germline lookup yields CDR1 SGHNT and CDR2 YYREEE (reference sequence). The CDR3 bases are TGTGCCAGCAGCTTGGATCCAGGGGGCGCAACAGATACGCAGTATTTT. Translating it yields CASSLDPGGATDTQYF.

This clone was observed once. The CDR3, as DNA: TGTGCCAGTAGCCCATACAGGGGGAGAGAGACCCAGTACTTC. As protein: CASSPYRGRETQYF. The chain uses TRBV19 and TRBJ2-5; the match to TRBD1 covers 8 bases. V gave up 6 bases and J gave up 4 bases; unmatched junction bases: 7. Germline CDR1 LNHDA, CDR2 SQIVND (reference sequence). The CDR3 has 14 amino acids.

The chain recombines TRBV29-1 with TRBJ1-6; the D gene is possibly TRBD1 (5 bases). Germline V CDR1 and CDR2: SQVTM, ANQGSEA. The CDR3 is 13 residues long. Trimming removed 6 bases from V and 7 bases from J, with 13 bases in between. CDR3 coding DNA: TGCAGCGTGACGCAGGGCTGGAATTCACCCCTCCACTTT. It yields the protein CSVTQGWNSPLHF.

This clone occurred once. The CDR3 nucleotides are TGTGCCAGCAGTTGGGGGACGCTTGGGGGGACTGAAGCTTTCTTT. The encoded protein is CASSWGTLGGTEAFF. The chain joins TRBV27 to TRBJ1-1; D might be TRBD1 (5 bases). Per germline, CDR1 MNHEY and CDR2 SMNVEV (reference sequence). V was shortened by 4 bases and J by 5 bases, with 17 bases between the two germline ends. The CDR3 runs 15 residues.

The chain has TRBV5-1 and TRBJ1-6, with D maybe TRBD1 (5 bases). V lost 0 bases and J lost 6, with 16 bases in between. Germline CDR1 reads SGHRS; CDR2 reads YFSETQ. The CDR3 consists of 17 residues. The CDR3 loop reads CASSLEGLLRSNSPLHF. The CDR3 region has the DNA TGCGCCAGCAGCTTGGAGGGACTTTTGAGGTCTAATTCACCCCTCCACTTT.